The 13 T cell receptor beta chains below all came from one sample that was sequenced in a study of T cells in Graves' hyperthyroidism and ophthalmopathy. TCR beta CDR3 regions were amplified from RNA. A set of HTBI primers served as the primers for a first-round RT-PCR of the TCR CDR3. TCRdb reprocessed the multiplex PCR reads via MiXCR and lists one record per CDR3 protein. The repertoire holds roughly 560,000 distinct CDR3 sequences, roughly 14% seen once, with 3.5% to 4.5% in the top ten. Sequences were obtained from blood. These receptors were collected from a woman between 40 and 55 years old with Graves' ophthalmopathy.

The rearrangement uses TRBV2 and TRBJ1-1, with 10 bases lining up with TRBD1. The CDR3 spans 12 residues. V gave up 11 bases and J gave up 6 bases; unmatched junction bases: 6. Germline V gene sequence: CDR1 SNHLY, CDR2 FYNNEI. The CDR3: CAGDRGRPEAFF. The CDR3 DNA is TGTGCCGGGGACAGGGGACGCCCTGAAGCTTTCTTT. Full variable domain (missing parts from reference TRBV2 and TRBJ1-1): EPEVTQTPSHQVTQMGQEVILRCVPISNHLYFYWYRQILGQKVEFLVSFYNNEISEKSEIFDDQFSVERPDGSNFTLKIRSTKLEDSAMYFCAGDRGRPEAFFGQGTRLTVV.

The chain has TRBV27 and TRBJ2-2; D is possibly TRBD2 (5 bases). Germline V gives CDR1 MNHEY, CDR2 SMNVEV (reference sequence). The ends were cut back, 0 bases at V and 6 bases at J, with 14 bases in the middle. The CDR3 runs to 16 residues. CDR3 loop: CASSLSPSGSSGELFF. The CDR3 coding sequence is TGTGCCAGCAGTTTATCGCCCTCGGGGTCTTCCGGGGAGCTGTTTTTT.

This clonotype was counted many times. The chain employs TRBV29-1 and TRBJ1-1; 7 nucleotides agree with TRBD1. The germline V gene encodes CDR1 SQVTM and CDR2 ANQGSEA. The trim removed 7 bases at V and 0 bases at J, leaving 14 bases unmatched. This CDR3 has 16 residues. The CDR3 region is CSATDRVEGMNTEAFF. The CDR3, as DNA: TGCAGCGCCACAGACAGGGTAGAAGGCATGAACACTGAAGCTTTCTTT.

This clonotype has a count of ten or more. The chain links TRBV27 to TRBJ2-7; 8 bases are shared with TRBD1. V lost 5 bases, J lost 4 bases, and 10 bases stayed unmatched. The CDR3 runs to 15 residues. Germline lookup yields CDR1 MNHEY and CDR2 SMNVEV (reference sequence). CDR3 nucleotide sequence: TGTGCCAGCAGTCCCAGCCAGGGGGCATCGTACGAGCAGTACTTC. Translating gives CASSPSQGASYEQYF.

This clonotype was counted at least ten times. The chain carries TRBV11-2 and TRBJ2-2; a weak D match, TRBD1 (5 bases). V was cut by 5 bases and J by 6 bases, with 19 bases left in between. CDR3 length: 16 amino acids. Germline V gives CDR1 SGHAT, CDR2 FQNNGV. CDR3 nucleotides: TGTGCCAGCAGCCACGACAGATTGGTTGAGGCCGGGGAGCTGTTTTTT. It specifies CASSHDRLVEAGELFF.

This clonotype was seen at least ten times. The CDR3 DNA reads TGTGCCAGCAGATCCGACAGTCGCACTGAAGCTTTCTTT. This sequence encodes CASRSDSRTEAFF. The gene calls are TRBV12-3 or TRBV12-4 and TRBJ1-1; tentatively, D is TRBD1 (5 bases). The V and J ends lost 6 bases and 4 bases respectively, with 12 bases between them. This CDR3 comprises 13 residues.

This clonotype was observed many times. V is TRBV15 and J is TRBJ1-1; 7 bases are shared with TRBD1. Germline values: CDR1 LNHNV, CDR2 YYDKDF (reference sequence). The CDR3 has 15 residues. V shed 4 bases and J 2 bases; nucleotides not matched to a gene: 7. The CDR3 spells CATSIPRTGNTEAFF. CDR3 DNA sequence: TGTGCCACCAGCATCCCCCGGACAGGAAACACTGAAGCTTTCTTT.

This clonotype was observed many times. V and J are TRBV7-9 and TRBJ2-5, with no clear D. Germline V gene sequence: CDR1 SEHNR, CDR2 FQNEAQ (reference sequence). V was cut by 5 bases and J by 0 bases, with 10 bases left in between. The CDR3 is 14 amino acids. This chain's CDR3 is CASSTPQDQETQYF. The CDR3, as DNA: TGTGCCAGCAGCACGCCTCAGGACCAAGAGACCCAGTACTTC.

This clonotype was seen many times. The CDR3 loop reads CASSPKLAKNIQYF. In DNA, the CDR3 is TGTGCCAGCAGTCCCAAGTTAGCCAAAAACATTCAGTACTTC. The rearrangement joins TRBV28 to TRBJ2-4; no reliable D call. Germline CDR1 MDHEN, CDR2 SYDVKM. CDR3 length: 14 residues. The ends were cut back, 5 bases at V and 0 bases at J, with 8 bases in the middle. Drawing the rest from reference TRBV28 and TRBJ2-4, the complete variable domain is DVKVTQSSRYLVKRTGEKVFLECVQDMDHENMFWYRQDPGLGLRLIYFSYDVKMKEKGDIPEGYSVSREKKERFSLILESASTNQTSMYLCASSPKLAKNIQYFGAGTRLSVL.

This clonotype has just a few counts. The rearrangement links TRBV9 to TRBJ2-7; perhaps TRBD1 as D (6 bases). Germline values: CDR1 SGDLS, CDR2 YYNGEE. This CDR3 comprises 14 residues. V shed 3 bases and J shed 2 bases, with 12 bases lying between them. DNA of the CDR3: TGTGCCAGCAGCGGCCGGGACACACCCTACGAGCAGTACTTC. It codes for CASSGRDTPYEQYF.

This clonotype was detected ten times or more. V and J are TRBV18 and TRBJ2-6; maybe TRBD1 (6 bases). V gave up 4 bases and J gave up 4 bases, with 14 bases separating them. CDR3 length equals 16 residues. Germline-derived CDR1 and CDR2 are KGHSH and LQKENI. The CDR3, as DNA: TGTGCCAGCTCACGAACTACAGGGATCGGGGCCAACGTCCTGACTTTC. Amino acids: CASSRTTGIGANVLTF.

Many counts were recorded for this clonotype. The rearrangement links TRBV19 to TRBJ2-7, with D perhaps TRBD2 (5 bases). Germline V gene data show CDR1 as LNHDA and CDR2 as SQIVND (reference sequence). The CDR3 contains 16 residues. V lost 3 bases and J 2 bases, leaving 17 bases between the germline ends. CDR3 sequence reads: CASSIRGGSVTYEQYF. The CDR3 DNA follows: TGTGCCAGTAGTATCCGAGGAGGTTCGGTTACCTACGAGCAGTACTTC.

This clonotype was found many times. The chain recombines TRBV6-2 or TRBV6-3 with TRBJ2-4, with D perhaps assigned TRBD1 or TRBD2 (5 bases each). Trimming removed 6 bases at V and 1 base at J, with 19 bases between. Per the germline V gene, CDR1 is MNHEY and CDR2 is SVGEGT. This CDR3 spans 17 amino acids. The CDR3 DNA is TGTGCCAGCAGCCAATTTCCTGGGGACGGGGCCAAAAACATTCAGTACTTC. It yields the protein CASSQFPGDGAKNIQYF.